This T cell receptor (beta chain) comes out of a study of T cell responses to AZD1222 COVID-19 vaccine. Concerning this clone: The antigen remains undetermined.

The protocol was immunoSEQ multiplex PCR, while the TCRdb copy is restricted to in-frame clones and leaves out a portion. The sample records 80,000 to 100,000 clones, under 95% being singletons. Study-wide results and caveats: Compared with day 0, the breadth and depth of the Spike-specific TCR repertoire rose significantly after two doses of AZD1222. Sampling that yielded the repertoires occurred only after the peak T cell response. Reportedly, nearly half of unique spike TCRs recognized epitopes outside B.1.351/B.1.1.7 mutations.

The V gene's germline CDR1 is SGHTS and CDR2 YDEGEE. V was pared by 4 bases and J by 10 bases, with 18 bases between. The CDR3 contains 15 residues. V is TRBV5-8 and J is TRBJ1-6; D is perhaps TRBD1 (5 bases). The starting material was peripheral blood, obtained 28 days after the second AZD1222 dose. The TCR comes from an adult who received the AZD1222 COVID-19 vaccine. The CDR3 region has the DNA TGTGCCAGCAGCCGCCGGGGAGGGGCGGGATCACCCCTCCACTTT. It specifies CASSRRGGAGSPLHF.